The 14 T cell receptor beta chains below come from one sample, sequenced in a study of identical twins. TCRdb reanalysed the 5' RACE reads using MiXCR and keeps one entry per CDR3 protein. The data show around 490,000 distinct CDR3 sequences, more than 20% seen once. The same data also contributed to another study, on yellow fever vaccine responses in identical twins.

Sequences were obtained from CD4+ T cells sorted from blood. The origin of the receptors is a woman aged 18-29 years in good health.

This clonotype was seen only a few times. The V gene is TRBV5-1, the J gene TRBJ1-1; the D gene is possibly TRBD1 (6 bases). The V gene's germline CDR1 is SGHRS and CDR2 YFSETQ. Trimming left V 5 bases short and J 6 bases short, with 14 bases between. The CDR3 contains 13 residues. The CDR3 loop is CASSTEGGSEAFF. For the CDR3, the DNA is TGCGCCAGCAGTACAGAAGGGGGGTCTGAAGCTTTCTTT.

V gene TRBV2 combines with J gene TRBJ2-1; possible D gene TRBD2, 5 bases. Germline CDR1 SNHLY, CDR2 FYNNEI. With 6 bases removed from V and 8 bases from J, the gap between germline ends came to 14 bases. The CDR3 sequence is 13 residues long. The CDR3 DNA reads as TGTGCCAGCAGAGGGCTAGCTAGGGATGAGCAGTTCTTC. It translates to CASRGLARDEQFF.

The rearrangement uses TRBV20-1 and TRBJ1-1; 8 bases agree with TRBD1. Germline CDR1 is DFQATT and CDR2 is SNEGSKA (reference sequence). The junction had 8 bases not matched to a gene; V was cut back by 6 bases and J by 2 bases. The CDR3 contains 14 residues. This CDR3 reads CSARDRMLNTEAFF. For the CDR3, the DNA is TGCAGTGCAAGGGACAGGATGCTAAACACTGAAGCTTTCTTT.

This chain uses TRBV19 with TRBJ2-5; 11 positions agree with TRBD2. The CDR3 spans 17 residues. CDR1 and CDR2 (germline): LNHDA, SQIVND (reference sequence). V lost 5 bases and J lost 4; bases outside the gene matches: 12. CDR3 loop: CASSFSTTSGVRETQYF. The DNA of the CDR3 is TGTGCCAGTAGTTTCTCGACGACTAGCGGGGTAAGAGAGACCCAGTACTTC. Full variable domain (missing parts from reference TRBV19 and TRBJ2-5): DGGITQSPKYLFRKEGQNVTLSCEQNLNHDAMYWYRQDPGQGLRLIYYSQIVNDFQKGDIAEGYSVSREKKESFPLTVTSAQKNPTAFYLCASSFSTTSGVRETQYFGPGTRLLVL.

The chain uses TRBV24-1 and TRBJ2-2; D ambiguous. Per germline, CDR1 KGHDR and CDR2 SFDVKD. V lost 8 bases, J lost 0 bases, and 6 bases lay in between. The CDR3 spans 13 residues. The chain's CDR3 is CATKGANTGELFF. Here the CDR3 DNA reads TGTGCCACCAAGGGCGCGAACACCGGGGAGCTGTTTTTT.

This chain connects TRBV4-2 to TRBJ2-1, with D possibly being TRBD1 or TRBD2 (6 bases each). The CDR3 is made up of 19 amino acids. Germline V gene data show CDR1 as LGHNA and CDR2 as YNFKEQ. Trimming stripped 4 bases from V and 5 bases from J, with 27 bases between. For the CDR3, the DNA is TGTGCCAGCAGCCCAGTCGGCGGACCGGGACTGACAGGTAACAATGAGCAGTTCTTC. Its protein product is CASSPVGGPGLTGNNEQFF.

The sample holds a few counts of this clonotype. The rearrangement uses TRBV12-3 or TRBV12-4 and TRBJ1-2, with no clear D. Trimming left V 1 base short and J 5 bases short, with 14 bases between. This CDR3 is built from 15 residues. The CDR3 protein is CASSLDRVFRYGYTF. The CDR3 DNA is TGTGCCAGCAGTTTAGACCGGGTTTTTCGGTATGGCTACACCTTC.

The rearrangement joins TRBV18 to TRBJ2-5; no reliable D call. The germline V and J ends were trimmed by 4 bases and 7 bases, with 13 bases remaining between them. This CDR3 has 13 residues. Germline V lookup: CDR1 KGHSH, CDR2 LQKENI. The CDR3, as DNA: TGTGCCAGCTCACGAGTCGCGATGGTGACCCAGTACTTC. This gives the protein CASSRVAMVTQYF.

CDR3 DNA sequence: TGTGCCAGCAGCTTGCGGCGGGAGGGCCTTGTCAATGAGCAGTTCTTC. Translating gives CASSLRREGLVNEQFF. The J gene is TRBJ2-1, the V gene TRBV7-2, with TRBD2 identical over 9 bases. The CDR3 has 16 amino acids. CDR1 SGHTA and CDR2 FQGNSA come from the germline V gene. The V gene end was trimmed by 3 bases and the J gene end by 6 bases; junction bases not matched to a gene: 9. Full variable domain (missing parts from reference TRBV7-2 and TRBJ2-1): GAGVSQSPSNKVTEKGKDVELRCDPISGHTALYWYRQSLGQGLEFLIYFQGNSAPDKSGLPSDRFSAERTGGSVSTLTIQRTQQEDSAVYLCASSLRREGLVNEQFFGPGTRLTVL.

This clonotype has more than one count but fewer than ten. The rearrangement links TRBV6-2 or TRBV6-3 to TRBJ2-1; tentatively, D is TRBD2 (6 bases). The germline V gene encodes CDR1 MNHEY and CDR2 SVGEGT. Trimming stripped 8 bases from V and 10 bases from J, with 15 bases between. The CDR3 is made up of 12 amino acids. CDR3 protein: CASGRRAQEQFF. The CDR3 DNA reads TGTGCCAGCGGGAGGAGGGCCCAAGAGCAGTTCTTC.

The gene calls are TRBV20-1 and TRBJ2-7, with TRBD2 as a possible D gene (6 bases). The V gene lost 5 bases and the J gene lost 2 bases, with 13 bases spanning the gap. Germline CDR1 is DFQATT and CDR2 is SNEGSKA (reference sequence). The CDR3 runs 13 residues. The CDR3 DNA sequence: TGCAGTGCTGAGCACGGGAGAACCTACGAGCAGTACTTC. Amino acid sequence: CSAEHGRTYEQYF.

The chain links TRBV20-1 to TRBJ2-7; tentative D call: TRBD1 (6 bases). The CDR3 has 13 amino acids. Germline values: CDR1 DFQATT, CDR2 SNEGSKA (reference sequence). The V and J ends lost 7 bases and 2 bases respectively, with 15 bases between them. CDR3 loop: CSVQGLSAYEQYF. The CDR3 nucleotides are TGCAGTGTTCAGGGGCTGTCCGCCTACGAGCAGTACTTC.

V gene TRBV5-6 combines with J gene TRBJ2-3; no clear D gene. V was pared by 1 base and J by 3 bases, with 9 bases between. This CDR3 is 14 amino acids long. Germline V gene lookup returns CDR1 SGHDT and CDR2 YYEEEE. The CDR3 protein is CASSLLVRTDTQYF. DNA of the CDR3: TGTGCCAGCAGCTTGTTGGTCCGTACAGATACGCAGTATTTT.

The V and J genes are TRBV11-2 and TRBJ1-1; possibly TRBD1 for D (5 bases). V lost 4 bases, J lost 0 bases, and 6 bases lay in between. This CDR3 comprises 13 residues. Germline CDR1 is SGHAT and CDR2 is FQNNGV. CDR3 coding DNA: TGTGCCAGCAGCTGGGACGTGAACACTGAAGCTTTCTTT. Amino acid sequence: CASSWDVNTEAFF.